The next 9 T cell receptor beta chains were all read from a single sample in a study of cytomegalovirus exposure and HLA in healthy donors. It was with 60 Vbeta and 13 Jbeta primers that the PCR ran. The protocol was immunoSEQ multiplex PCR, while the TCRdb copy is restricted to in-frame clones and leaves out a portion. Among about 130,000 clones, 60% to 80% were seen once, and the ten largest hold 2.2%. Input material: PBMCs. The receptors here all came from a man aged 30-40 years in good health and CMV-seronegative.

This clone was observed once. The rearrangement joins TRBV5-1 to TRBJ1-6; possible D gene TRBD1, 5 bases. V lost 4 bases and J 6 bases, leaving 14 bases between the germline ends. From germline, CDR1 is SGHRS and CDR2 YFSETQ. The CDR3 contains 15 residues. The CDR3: CASSPLGGFNSPLHF. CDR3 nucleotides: TGCGCCAGCAGCCCCCTGGGGGGGTTTAATTCACCCCTCCACTTT.

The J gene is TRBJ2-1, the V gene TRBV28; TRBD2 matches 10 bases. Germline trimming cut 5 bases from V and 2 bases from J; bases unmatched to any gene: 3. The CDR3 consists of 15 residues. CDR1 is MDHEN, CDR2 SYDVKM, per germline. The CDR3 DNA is TGTGCCAGCAGTGCTGGACTAGCGGCCTACAATGAGCAGTTCTTC. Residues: CASSAGLAAYNEQFF.

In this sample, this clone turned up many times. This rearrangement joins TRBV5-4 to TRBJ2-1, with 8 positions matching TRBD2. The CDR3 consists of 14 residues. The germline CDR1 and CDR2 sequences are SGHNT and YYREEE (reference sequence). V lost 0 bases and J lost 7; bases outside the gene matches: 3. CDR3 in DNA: TGTGCCAGCAGCTTGGCGATAGCGGGAAATGAGCAGTTCTTC. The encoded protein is CASSLAIAGNEQFF.

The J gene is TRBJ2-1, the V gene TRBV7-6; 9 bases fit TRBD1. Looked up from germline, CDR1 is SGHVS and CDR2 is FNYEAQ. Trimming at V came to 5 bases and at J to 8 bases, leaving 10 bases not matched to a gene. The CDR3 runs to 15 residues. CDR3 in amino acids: CASSPTGTGSDEQFF. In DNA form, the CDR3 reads TGTGCCAGCAGCCCGACGGGGACAGGGAGCGATGAGCAGTTCTTC. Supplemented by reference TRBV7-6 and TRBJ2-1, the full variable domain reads GAGVSQSPRYKVTKRGQDVALRCDPISGHVSLYWYRQALGQGPEFLTYFNYEAQQDKSGLPNDRFSAERPEGSISTLTIQRTEQRDSAMYRCASSPTGTGSDEQFFGPGTRLTVL.

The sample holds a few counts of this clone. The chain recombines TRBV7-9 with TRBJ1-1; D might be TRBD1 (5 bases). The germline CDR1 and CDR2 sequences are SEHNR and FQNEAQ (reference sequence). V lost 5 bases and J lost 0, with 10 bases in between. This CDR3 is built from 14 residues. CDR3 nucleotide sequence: TGTGCCAGCAGCCCTACAGGAATGAACACTGAAGCTTTCTTT. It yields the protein CASSPTGMNTEAFF.

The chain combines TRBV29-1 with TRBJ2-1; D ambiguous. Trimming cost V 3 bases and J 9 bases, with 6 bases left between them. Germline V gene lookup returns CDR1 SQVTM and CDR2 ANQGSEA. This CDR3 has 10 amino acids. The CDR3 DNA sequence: TGCAGCGTTGAGTCGGGTGAGCAGTTCTTC. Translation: CSVESGEQFF.

CDR3 region: CASSFAGAGANVLTF. CDR3 nucleotide sequence: TGTGCCAGCAGTTTCGCAGGGGCTGGGGCCAACGTCCTGACTTTC. The chain recombines TRBV28 with TRBJ2-6, with D possibly matching TRBD1 (6 bases). Trimming took off 3 bases at V and 2 bases at J, with 8 bases between the two ends. This CDR3 is 15 amino acids long. Germline lookup yields CDR1 MDHEN and CDR2 SYDVKM.

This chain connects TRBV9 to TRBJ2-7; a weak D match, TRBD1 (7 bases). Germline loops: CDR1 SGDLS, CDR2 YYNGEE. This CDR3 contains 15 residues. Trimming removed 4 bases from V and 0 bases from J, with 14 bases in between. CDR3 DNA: TGTGCCAGCAGCCCAGGGGGGATAAGCTCCTACGAGCAGTACTTC. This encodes CASSPGGISSYEQYF.

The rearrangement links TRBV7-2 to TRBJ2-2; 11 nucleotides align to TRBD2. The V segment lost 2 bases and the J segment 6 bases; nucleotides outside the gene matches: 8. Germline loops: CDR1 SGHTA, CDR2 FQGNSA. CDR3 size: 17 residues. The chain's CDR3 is CASSLRGSGRAAGELFF. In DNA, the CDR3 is TGTGCCAGCAGCTTAAGGGGTAGCGGGAGGGCAGCCGGGGAGCTGTTTTTT.